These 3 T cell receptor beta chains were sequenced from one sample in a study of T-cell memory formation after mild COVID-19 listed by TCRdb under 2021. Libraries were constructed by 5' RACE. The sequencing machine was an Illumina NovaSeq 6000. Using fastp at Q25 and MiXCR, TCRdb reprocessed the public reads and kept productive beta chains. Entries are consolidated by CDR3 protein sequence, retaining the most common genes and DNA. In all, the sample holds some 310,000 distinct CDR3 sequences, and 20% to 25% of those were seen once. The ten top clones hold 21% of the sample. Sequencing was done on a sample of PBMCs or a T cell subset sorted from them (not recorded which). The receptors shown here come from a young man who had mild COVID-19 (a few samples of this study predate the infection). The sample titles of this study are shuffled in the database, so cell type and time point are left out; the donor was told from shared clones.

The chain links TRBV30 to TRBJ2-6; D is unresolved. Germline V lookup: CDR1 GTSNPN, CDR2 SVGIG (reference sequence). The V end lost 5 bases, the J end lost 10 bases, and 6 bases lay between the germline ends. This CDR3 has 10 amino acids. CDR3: CAWGRNVLTF. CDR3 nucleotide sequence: TGTGCCTGGGGCCGTAACGTCCTGACTTTC.

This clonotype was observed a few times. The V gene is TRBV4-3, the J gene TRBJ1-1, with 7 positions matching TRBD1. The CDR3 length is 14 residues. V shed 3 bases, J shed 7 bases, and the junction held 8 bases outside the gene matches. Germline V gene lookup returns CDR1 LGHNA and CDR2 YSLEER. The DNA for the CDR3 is TGCGCCAGCAGCCAGGACAGGAGGATGCATGAAGCTTTCTTT. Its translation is CASSQDRRMHEAFF.

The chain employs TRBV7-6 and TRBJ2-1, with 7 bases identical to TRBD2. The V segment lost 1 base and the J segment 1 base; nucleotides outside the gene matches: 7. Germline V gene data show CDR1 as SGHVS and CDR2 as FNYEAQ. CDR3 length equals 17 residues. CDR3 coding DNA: TGTGCCAGCAGCTTAGGAGTGGGGGGAGGGTCCTACAATGAGCAGTTCTTC. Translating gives CASSLGVGGGSYNEQFF.